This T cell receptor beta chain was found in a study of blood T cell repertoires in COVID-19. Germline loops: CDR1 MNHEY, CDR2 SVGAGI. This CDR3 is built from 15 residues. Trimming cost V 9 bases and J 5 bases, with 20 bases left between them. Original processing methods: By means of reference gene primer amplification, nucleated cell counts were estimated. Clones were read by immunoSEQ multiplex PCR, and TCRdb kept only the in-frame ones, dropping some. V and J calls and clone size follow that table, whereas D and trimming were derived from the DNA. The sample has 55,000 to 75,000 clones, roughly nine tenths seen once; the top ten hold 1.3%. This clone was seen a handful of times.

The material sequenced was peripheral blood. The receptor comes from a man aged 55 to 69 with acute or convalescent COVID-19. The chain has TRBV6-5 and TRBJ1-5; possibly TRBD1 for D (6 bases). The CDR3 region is CASIVQGTVDQPQHF. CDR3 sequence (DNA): TGTGCCAGTATCGTACAGGGTACTGTGGATCAGCCCCAGCATTTT.